This is a list of T cell receptor beta chains from one sample in a study of OX40 agonist ivuxolimab in advanced cancers. Profiled with immunoSEQ multiplex PCR; TCRdb holds only in-frame clones, not every one. The table records tens of thousands of clones, over 80% of them present only once. The sample here was CD4+ or CD8+ T cells sorted from blood, taken in a trial of the OX40 agonist ivuxolimab. The receptors shown here come from an adult with an advanced solid tumor such as melanoma, head and neck, liver or kidney cancer. Each CDR3 is given with its conserved first and last residue.

TRBV28,TRBJ2-3,CASGERGRMTDTQYF
TRBV2,TRBJ2-4,CASSEGGTATIAKNIQYF
TRBV9,TRBJ2-6,CASSVGGAGANVLTF
TRBV2,TRBJ1-6,CASRIGGNSLHF
TRBV7-2,TRBJ2-1,CASSLGGGGVYNEQFF
TRBV7-2,TRBJ2-3,CASTPPARDTQYF
TRBV27,TRBJ2-3,CASSLKRGGSTDTQYF
TRBV30,TRBJ2-3,CAWSWLAGGSDTQYF
TRBV5-1,TRBJ2-3,CASSLGAGSTDTQYF
TRBV7-6,TRBJ2-2,CASSLQSNTGELFF
TRBV6-1,TRBJ1-4,CASSEKWGRSEKLFF
TRBV7-2,TRBJ1-3,CASSPPFPGQRNSGNTIYF
TRBV5-1,TRBJ1-1,CASSLPATGGAITEAFF
TRBV2,TRBJ1-2,CASSEGGRAFYGYTF
TRBV10-1,TRBJ1-1,CASSESRGNTEAFF
TRBV4-3,TRBJ1-2,CASSQEGTGASYGYTF
TRBV2,TRBJ2-2,CASSEALAGLTGELFF
TRBV2,TRBJ2-5,CASTRDETQYF